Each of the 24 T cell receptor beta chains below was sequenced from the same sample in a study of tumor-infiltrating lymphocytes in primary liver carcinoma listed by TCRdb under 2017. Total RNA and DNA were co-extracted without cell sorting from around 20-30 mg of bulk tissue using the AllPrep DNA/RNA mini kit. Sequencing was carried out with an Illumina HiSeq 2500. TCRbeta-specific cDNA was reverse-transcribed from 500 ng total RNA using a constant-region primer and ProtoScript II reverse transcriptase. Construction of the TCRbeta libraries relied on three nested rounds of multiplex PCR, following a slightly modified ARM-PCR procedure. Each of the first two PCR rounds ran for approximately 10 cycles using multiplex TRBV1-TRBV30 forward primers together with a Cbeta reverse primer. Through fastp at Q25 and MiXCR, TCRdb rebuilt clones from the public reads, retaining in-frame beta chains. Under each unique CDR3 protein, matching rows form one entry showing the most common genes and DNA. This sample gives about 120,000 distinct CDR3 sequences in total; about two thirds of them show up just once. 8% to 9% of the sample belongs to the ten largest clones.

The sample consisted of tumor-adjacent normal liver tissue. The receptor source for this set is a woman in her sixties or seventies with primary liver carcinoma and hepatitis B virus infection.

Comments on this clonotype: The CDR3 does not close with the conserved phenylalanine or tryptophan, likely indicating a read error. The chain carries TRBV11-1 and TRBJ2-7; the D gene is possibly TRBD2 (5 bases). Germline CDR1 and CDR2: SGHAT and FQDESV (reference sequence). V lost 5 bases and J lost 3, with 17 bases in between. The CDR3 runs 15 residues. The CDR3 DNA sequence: TGTGCCAGCAGCCTGCGCCTTGGACTCCACTACGAGCAGTACTTA. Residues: CASSLRLGLHYEQYL.

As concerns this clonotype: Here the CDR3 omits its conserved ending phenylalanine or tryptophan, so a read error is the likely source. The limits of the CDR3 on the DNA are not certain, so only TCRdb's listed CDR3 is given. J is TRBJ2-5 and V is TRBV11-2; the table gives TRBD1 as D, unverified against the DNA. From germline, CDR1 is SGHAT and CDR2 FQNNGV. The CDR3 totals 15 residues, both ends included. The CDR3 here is CAGSLRTGEGETRYI.

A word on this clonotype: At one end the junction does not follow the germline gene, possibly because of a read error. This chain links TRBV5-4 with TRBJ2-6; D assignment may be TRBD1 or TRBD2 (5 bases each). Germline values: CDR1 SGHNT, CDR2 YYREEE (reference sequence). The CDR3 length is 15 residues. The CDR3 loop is CASSLGGSGANVLVF. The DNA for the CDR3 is TGTGCCAGCAGCTTGGGGGGGTCTGGGGCCAACGTCCTGGTTTTC.

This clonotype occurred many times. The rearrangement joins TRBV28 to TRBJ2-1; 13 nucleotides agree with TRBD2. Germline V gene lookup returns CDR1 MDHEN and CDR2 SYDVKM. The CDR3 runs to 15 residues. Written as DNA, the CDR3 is TGTGGACTGACAACTTGGACTAGCGGGAGTAATGAGCAGTTCTTC. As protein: CGLTTWTSGSNEQFF.

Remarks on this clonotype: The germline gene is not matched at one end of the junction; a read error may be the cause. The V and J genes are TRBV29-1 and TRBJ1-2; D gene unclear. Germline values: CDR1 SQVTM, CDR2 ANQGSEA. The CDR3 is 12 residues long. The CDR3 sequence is CSVNGSGYSYTF. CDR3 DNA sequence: TGCAGCGTTAATGGGAGCGGCTATAGCTACACCTTC. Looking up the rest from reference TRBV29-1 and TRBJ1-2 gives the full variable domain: SAVISQKPSRDICQRGTSLTIQCQVDSQVTMMFWYRQQPGQSLTLIATANQGSEATYESGFVIDKFPISRPNLTFSTLTVSNMSPEDSSIYLCSVNGSGYSYTFGSGTRLTVV.

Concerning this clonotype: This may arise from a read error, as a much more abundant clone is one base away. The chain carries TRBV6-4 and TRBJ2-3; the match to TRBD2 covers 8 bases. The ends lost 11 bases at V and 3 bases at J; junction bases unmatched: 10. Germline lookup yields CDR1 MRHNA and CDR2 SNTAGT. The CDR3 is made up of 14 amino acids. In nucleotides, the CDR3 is TGTGCCGGTATCCCCGGGAGGGAAACAGATACGCAGTATTTT. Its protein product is CAGIPGRETDTQYF.

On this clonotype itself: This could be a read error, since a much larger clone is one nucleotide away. This CDR3 is CASKAQKGLTETQYF. CDR3 DNA sequence: TGTGCCAGCAAAGCCCAGAAAGGGTTGACGGAGACCCAGTACTTC. The chain links TRBV28 to TRBJ2-5; D is uncertain. The CDR3 contains 15 residues. CDR1 is MDHEN and CDR2 is SYDVKM in the germline V gene. V was trimmed by 7 bases and J by 5 bases, leaving 20 bases between them.

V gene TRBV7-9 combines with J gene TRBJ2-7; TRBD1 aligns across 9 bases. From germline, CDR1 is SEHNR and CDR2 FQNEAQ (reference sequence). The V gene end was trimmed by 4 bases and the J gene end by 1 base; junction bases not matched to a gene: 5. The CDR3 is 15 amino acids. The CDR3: CASSSGTGRSYEQYF. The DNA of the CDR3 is TGTGCCAGCAGCTCGGGGACAGGGCGTTCCTACGAGCAGTACTTC.

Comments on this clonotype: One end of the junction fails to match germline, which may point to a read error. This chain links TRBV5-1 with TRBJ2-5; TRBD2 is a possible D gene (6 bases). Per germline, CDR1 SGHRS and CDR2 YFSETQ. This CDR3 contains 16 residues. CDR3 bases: TGCGCCAACAGCCCCCGGGGCCTTGGGAGGCGGGAGACCCAGTACTTC. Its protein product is CANSPRGLGRRETQYF.

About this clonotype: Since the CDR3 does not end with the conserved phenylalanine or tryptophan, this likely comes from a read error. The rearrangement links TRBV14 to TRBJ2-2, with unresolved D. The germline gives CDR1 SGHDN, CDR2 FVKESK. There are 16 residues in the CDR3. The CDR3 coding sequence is TGTGCCAGCAACCAAAAACTCACAGCGAACACCGGGGAGCTGTTTCTT. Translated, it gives CASNQKLTANTGELFL.

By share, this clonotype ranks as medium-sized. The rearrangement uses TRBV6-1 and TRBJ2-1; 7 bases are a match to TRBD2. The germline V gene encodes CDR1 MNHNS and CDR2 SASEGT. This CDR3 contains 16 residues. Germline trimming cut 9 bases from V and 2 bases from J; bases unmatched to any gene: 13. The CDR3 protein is CASSDPSGRAYNEQFF. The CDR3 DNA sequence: TGTGCCAGTTCAGACCCTAGCGGCAGAGCCTACAATGAGCAGTTCTTC.

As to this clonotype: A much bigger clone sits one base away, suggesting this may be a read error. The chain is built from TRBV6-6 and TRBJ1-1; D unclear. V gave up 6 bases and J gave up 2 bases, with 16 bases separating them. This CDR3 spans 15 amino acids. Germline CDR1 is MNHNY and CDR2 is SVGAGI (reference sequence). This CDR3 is CASRRDFGYNTEAFF. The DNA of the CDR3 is TGTGCCAGCAGGCGAGACTTTGGATATAACACTGAAGCTTTCTTT.

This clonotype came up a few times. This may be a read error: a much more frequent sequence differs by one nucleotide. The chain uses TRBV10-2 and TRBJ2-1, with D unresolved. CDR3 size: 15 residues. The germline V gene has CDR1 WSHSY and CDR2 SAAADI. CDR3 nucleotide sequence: TGCGCCAGCAGTGGCGGCTCCCCCTCCTACAGTGAGCAGTTCTTC. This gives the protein CASSGGSPSYSEQFF.

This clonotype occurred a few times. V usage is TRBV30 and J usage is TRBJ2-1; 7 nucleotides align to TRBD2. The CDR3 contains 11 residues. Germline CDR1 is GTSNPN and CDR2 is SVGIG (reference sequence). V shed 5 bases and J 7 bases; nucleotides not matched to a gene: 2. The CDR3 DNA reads TGTGCCTGGGGGCGGGGGAATGAGCAGTTCTTC. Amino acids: CAWGRGNEQFF.

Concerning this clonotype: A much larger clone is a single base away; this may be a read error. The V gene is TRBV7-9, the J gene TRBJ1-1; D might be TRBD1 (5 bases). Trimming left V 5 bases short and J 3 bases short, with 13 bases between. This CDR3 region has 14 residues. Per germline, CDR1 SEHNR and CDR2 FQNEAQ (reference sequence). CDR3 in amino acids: CASSLTRGDTEAFF. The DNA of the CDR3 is TGTGCCAGCAGCCTGACAAGGGGCGACACTGAAGCTTTCTTT. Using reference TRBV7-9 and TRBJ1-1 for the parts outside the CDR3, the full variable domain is DTGVSQNPRHKITKRGQNVTFRCDPISEHNRLYWYRQTLGQGPEFLTYFQNEAQLEKSRLLSDRFSAERPKGSFSTLEIQRTEQGDSAMYLCASSLTRGDTEAFFGQGTRLTVV.

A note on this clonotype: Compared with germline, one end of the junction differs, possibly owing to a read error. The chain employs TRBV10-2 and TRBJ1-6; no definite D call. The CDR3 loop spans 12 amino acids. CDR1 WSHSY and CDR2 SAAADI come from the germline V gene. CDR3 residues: CASSVTILPRNF. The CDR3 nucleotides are TGCGCCAGCAGTGTGACAATCCTCCCTCGCAACTTT.

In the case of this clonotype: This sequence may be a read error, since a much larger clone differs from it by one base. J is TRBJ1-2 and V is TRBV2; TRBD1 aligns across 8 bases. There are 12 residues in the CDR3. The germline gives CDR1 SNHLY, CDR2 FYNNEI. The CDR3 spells CTSTTGGYGYTF. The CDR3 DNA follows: TGTACCAGCACAACAGGGGGGTATGGCTACACCTTC.

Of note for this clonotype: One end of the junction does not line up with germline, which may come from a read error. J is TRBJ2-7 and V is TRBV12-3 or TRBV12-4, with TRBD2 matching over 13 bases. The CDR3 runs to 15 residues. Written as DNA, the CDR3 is TGTGCCGGCAGTTCGGGACTAGCGGGAAGTATCGAGCACTACTTC. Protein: CAGSSGLAGSIEHYF.

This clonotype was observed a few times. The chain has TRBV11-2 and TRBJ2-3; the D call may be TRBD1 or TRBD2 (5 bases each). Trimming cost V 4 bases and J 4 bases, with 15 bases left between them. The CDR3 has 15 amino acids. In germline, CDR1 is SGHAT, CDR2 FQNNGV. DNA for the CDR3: TGTGCCAGCAGCTATACTAGGGGTTCCGCAGATACGCAGTATTTT. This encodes CASSYTRGSADTQYF.

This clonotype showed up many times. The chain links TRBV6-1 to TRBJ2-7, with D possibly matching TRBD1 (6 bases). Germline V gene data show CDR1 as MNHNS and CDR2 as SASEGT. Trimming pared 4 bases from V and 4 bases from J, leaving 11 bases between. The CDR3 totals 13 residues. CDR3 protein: CASSGQGSYEQYF. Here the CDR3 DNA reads TGTGCCAGCAGTGGGCAGGGGTCTTACGAGCAGTACTTC.

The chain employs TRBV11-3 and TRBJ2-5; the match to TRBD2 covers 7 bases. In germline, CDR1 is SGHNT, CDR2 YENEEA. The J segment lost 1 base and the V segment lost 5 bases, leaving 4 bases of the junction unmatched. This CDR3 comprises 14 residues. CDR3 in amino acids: CASSVTSVQETQYF. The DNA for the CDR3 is TGTGCCAGCAGCGTCACTAGCGTCCAAGAGACCCAGTACTTC. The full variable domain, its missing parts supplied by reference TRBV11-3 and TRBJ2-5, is EAGVVQSPRYKIIEKKQPVAFWCNPISGHNTLYWYLQNLGQGPELLIRYENEEAVDDSQLPKDRFSAERLKGVDSTLKIQPAELGDSAVYLCASSVTSVQETQYFGPGTRLLVL.

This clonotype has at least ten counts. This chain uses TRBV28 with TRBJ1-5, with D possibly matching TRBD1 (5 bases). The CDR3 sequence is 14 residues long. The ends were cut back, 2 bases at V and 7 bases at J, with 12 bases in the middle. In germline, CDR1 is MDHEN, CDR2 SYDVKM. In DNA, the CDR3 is TGTGCCAGCAGTTTAGGCAGGGTGGGCCAGCCCCAGCATTTT. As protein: CASSLGRVGQPQHF.

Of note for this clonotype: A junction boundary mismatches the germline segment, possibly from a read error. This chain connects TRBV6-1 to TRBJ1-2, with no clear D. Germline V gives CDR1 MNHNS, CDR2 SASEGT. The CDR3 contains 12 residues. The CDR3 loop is CTSSAGDYGYTF. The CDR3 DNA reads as TGTACCAGCAGTGCCGGAGACTACGGCTACACCTTC.

The CDR3 is CASRLDRGPLMNTEAFF. CDR3 bases: TGCGCCAGCAGACTCGATAGGGGGCCGCTCATGAACACTGAAGCTTTCTTT. V usage is TRBV5-1 and J usage is TRBJ1-1; TRBD1 aligns across 7 bases. Germline CDR1 is SGHRS and CDR2 is YFSETQ. The trim removed 5 bases at V and 0 bases at J, leaving 13 bases unmatched. The CDR3 length is 17 residues.